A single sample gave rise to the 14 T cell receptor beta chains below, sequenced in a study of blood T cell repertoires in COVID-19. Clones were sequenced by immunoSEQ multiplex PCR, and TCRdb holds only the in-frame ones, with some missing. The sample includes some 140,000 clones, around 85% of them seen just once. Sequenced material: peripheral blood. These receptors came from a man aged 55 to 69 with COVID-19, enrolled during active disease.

CDR3 nucleotide sequence: TGTGCCAGCAGTAACAGGGGGCTCAGCAATCAGCCCCAGCATTTT. Translated: CASSNRGLSNQPQHF. The chain is built from TRBV2 and TRBJ1-5, with 9 positions matching TRBD1. V lost 5 bases, J lost 1 base, and 3 bases stayed unmatched. This CDR3 is built from 15 residues. The germline CDR1 and CDR2 sequences are SNHLY and FYNNEI.

CDR3 bases: TGTGCCAGCAGCCAAGTGGGACAGCCGAATTCACCCCTCCACTTT. It is translated as CASSQVGQPNSPLHF. The chain uses TRBV14 and TRBJ1-6; TRBD1 agrees at 7 bases. The CDR3 has 15 residues. V lost 1 base and J lost 7; bases outside the gene matches: 4. From germline, CDR1 is SGHDN and CDR2 FVKESK.

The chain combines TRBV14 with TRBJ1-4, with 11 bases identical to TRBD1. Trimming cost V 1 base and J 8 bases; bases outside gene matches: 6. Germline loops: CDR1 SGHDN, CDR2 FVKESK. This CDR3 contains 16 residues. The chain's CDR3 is CASSQGTGGSGEKLFF. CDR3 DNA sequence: TGTGCCAGCAGCCAAGGGACAGGGGGCTCGGGGGAAAAACTGTTTTTT.

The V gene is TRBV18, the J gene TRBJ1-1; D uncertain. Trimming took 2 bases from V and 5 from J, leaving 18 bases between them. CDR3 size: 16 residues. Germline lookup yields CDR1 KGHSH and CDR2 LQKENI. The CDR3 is CASSPSRSSGGTEAFF. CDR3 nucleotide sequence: TGTGCCAGCTCACCAAGTAGATCCAGCGGAGGGACTGAAGCTTTCTTT.

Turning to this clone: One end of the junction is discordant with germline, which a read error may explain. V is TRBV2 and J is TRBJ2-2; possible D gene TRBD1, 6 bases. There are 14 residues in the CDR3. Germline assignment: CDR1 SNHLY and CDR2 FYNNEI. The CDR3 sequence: CASREGQLTGELFF. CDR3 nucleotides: TGTGCCAGCAGGGAAGGACAGTTAACCGGGGAGCTGTTTTTT.

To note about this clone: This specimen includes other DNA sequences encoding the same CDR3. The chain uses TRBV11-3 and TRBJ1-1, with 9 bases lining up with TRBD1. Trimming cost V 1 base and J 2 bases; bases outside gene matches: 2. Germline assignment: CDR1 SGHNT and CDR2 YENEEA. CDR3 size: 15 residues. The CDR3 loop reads CASSLGGQGNTEAFF. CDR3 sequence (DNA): TGTGCCAGCAGCTTAGGGGGACAGGGAAACACTGAAGCTTTCTTT.

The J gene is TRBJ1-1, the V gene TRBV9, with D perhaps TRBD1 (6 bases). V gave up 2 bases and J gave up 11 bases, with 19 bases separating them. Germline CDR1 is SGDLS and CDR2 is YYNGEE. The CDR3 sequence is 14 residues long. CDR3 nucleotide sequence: TGTGCCAGCAGCGTCAACTACAGGGACGGGGTGGCTTTCTTT. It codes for CASSVNYRDGVAFF.

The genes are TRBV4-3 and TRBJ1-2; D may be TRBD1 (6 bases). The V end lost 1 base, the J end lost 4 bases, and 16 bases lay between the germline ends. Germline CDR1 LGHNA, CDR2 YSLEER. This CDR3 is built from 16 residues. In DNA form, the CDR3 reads TGCGCCAGCAGCCAAGGGGCACAGGGAAGCGCCTATGGCTACACCTTC. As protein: CASSQGAQGSAYGYTF.

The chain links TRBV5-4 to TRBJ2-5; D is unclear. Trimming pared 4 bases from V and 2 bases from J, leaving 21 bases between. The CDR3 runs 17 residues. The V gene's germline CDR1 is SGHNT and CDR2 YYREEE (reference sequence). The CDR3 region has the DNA TGTGCCAGCAGCCGAAAAACGTTAACAGATCATCAAGAGACCCAGTACTTC. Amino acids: CASSRKTLTDHQETQYF.

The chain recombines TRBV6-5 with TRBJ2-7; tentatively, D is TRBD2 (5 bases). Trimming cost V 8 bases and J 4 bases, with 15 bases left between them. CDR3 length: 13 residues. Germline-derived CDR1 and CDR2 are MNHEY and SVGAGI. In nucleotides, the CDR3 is TGTGCCAGCGGGGAGAGGAGGAGTTACGAGCAGTACTTC. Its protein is CASGERRSYEQYF.

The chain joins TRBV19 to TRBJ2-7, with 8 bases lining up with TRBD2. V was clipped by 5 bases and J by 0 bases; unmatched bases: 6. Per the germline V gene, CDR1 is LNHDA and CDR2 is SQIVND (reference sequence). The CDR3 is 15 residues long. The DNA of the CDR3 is TGTGCCAGTAGTCTGGCGGGGGGACTCTCCTACGAGCAGTACTTC. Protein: CASSLAGGLSYEQYF.

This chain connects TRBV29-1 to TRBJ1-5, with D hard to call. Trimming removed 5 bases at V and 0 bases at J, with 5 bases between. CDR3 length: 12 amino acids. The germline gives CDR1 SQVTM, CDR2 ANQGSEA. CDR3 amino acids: CSVQSSNQPQHF. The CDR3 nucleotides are TGCAGCGTTCAATCTAGCAATCAGCCCCAGCATTTT.

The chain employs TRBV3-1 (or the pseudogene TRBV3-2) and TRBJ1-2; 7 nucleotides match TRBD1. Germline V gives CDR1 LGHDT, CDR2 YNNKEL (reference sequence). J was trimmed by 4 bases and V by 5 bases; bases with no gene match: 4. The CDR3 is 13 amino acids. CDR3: CASSSGQFYGYTF. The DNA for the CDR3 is TGTGCCAGCAGCTCGGGACAGTTCTATGGCTACACCTTC.

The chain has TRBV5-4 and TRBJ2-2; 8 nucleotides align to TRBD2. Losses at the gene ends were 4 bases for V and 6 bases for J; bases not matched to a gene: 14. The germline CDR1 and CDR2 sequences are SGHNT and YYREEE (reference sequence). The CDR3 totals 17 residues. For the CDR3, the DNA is TGTGCCAGCAGCCCCTCAACTAGCGGAAGGGCCGCCGGGGAGCTGTTTTTT. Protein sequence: CASSPSTSGRAAGELFF.